The present entry profiles one T cell receptor (beta chain) with its context. Which antigen it targets is not known. The input lacks base qualities; no much larger clone sits a single base away. These data are taken from a study of blood T cell repertoires in COVID-19 (dated by TCRdb to 2020 to 2022). About the study as a whole: Samples covering the acute and convalescent phases of COVID-19 were provided by collaborators in the United States, Italy and Spain. A freely available public database, intended as a resource for researchers studying the immune response to SARS-CoV-2, is where the repertoires were released. Nearly every sample came with metadata listing a de-identified subject ID, COVID-19 status, age in years and sex. The material from the prospective study consisted of cDNA or gDNA derived from T cells, B-cell-depleted T cells, or PBMCs. Subjects who had been exposed to COVID-19, were actively infected with it, or had recovered from it provided the deeply sampled blood TCRbeta repertoires that made up the dataset. Where available, HLA class I and class II types were taken from metadata supplied by the sample provider and were not determined by assay-based typing. Samples were obtained from the ongoing ImmuneRACE study (first 160 participants) and from about 1,300 subjects provided by 6 global collaborators. General conclusions and limits of the study: The quantity of clinical and demographic metadata differed by source and by participant and was supplied without curation.

TCRbeta CDR3 regions were amplified from genomic DNA by means of the immunoSEQ Assay, a bias-controlled multiplex PCR. In the original analysis: The number of nucleated cells in each sample was estimated by amplification of reference gene primers within the assay. To quantify the absolute abundance of each unique TCRbeta CDR3 rearrangement, sequence reads were collapsed and filtered. For each sample, productive Simpson clonality was calculated as the square root of Simpson's diversity index across productive rearrangements. The table was pulled from immuneACCESS by TCRdb, which kept in-frame rearrangements only. Such tables lose some clones; where checked, under half of the loss comes from unresolved V genes, and the rest has no known cause. The V and J calls and clone size come from that table; D and trimming were worked out from the DNA. The sample table shows hundreds of thousands of clones, and roughly 89% are seen once. The ten largest clones add up to 1.4% of the sample.

Whole blood was collected in K2EDTA tubes by collaborating institutions according to the institutions' own protocols. For TCRbeta analysis, collaborator samples were shipped as frozen whole blood, as isolated PBMCs, or as DNA extracted from either sample type. CDR3 length: 15 amino acids, cysteine to phenylalanine. Only the CDR3 DNA is retained, 45 bases long and in frame from the first base. V is pruned by 3 bases and J by 9 bases, leaving 9 bases of the junction without a gene match. CDR1 SGHTA and CDR2 FQGNSA are derived from the germline V gene. The clonotype was recovered from a woman aged 25 to 39 with active or convalescent COVID-19. Sequenced: peripheral blood. The chain uses TRBV7-2 and TRBJ2-1; 9 bases in between match TRBD2. This receptor carries the CDR3 CASSFRPSGMGEQFF. The DNA sequence is given as TGTGCCAGCAGCTTTAGGCCTAGCGGGATGGGTGAGCAGTTCTTC.